This TCR beta chain is drawn from a study of blood T cell repertoires in COVID-19. Study information: Spain, Italy and the United States supplied samples that represented acute and convalescent COVID-19. Nucleic acid was either cDNA or gDNA, and it came from T cells, B-cell-depleted T cells, or PBMCs.

Trimming left V 8 bases short and J 4 bases short, with 10 bases between. This CDR3 is 12 amino acids long. CDR1 and CDR2 (germline): ENHRY, SYGVKD. Original data processing: Reference gene primer amplification gave nucleated cell count estimates. Data came from immunoSEQ multiplex PCR; TCRdb stores just in-frame clones and leaves some out. Clone size and the V and J calls come from that table; the DNA yielded D and trimming. The sample holds 150,000 to 200,000 clones, around 85% seen once. The chain carries TRBV10-3 and TRBJ2-3; weak D call: TRBD2 (5 bases). Sequencing was carried out using peripheral blood. The sequence was collected from a woman aged 60-75 years with acute or convalescent COVID-19. The CDR3 coding sequence is TGTGCCATCGGAGGTTCGGCAGATACGCAGTATTTT. Protein product: CAIGGSADTQYF.